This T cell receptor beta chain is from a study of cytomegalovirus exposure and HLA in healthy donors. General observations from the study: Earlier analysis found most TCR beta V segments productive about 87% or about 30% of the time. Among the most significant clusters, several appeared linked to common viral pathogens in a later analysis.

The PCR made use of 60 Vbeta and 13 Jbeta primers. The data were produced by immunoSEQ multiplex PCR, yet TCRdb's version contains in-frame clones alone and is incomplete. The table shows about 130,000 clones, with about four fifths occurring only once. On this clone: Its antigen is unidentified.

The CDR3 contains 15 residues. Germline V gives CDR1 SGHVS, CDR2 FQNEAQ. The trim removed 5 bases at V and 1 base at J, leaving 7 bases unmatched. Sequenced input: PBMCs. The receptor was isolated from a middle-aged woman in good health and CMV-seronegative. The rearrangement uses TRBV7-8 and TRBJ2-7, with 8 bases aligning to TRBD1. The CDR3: CASSVYRDRSYEQYF. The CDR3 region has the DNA TGTGCCAGCAGCGTTTACCGGGACAGGTCCTACGAGCAGTACTTC.